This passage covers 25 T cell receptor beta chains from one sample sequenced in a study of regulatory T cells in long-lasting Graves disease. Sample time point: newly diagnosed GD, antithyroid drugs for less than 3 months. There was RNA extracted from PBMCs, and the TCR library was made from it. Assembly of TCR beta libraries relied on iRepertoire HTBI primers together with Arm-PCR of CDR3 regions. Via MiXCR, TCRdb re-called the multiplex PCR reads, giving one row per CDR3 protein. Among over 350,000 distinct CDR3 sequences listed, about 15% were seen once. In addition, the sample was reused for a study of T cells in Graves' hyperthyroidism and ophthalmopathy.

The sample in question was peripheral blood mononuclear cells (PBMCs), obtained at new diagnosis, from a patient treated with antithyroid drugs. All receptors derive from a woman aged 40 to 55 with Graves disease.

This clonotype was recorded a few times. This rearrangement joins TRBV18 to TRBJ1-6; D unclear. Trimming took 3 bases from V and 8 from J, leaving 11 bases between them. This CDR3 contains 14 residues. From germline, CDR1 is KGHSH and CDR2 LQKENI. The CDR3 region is CASSPLPADSPLHF. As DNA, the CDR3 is TGTGCCAGCTCACCCTTGCCTGCGGATTCACCCCTCCACTTT.

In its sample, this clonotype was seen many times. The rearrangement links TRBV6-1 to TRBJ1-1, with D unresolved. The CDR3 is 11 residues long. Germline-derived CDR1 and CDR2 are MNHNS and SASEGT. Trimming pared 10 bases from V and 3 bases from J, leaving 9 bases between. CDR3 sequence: CATHQYTEAFF. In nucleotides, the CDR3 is TGTGCCACCCATCAGTACACTGAAGCTTTCTTT.

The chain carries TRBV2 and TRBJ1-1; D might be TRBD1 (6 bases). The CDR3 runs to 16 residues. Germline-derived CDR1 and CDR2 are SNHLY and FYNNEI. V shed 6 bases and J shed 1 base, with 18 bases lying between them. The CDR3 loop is CASRKKQGKSNTEAFF. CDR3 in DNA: TGTGCCAGCAGGAAGAAACAGGGAAAATCGAACACTGAAGCTTTCTTT. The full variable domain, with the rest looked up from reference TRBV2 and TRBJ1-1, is EPEVTQTPSHQVTQMGQEVILRCVPISNHLYFYWYRQILGQKVEFLVSFYNNEISEKSEIFDDQFSVERPDGSNFTLKIRSTKLEDSAMYFCASRKKQGKSNTEAFFGQGTRLTVV.

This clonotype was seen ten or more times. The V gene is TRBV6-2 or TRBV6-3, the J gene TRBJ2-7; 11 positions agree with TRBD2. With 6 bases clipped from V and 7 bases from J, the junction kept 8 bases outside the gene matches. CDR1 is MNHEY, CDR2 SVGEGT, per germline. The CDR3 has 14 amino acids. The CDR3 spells CASRTLAGGGEQYF. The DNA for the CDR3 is TGTGCCAGCAGGACCCTAGCGGGAGGAGGGGAGCAGTACTTC.

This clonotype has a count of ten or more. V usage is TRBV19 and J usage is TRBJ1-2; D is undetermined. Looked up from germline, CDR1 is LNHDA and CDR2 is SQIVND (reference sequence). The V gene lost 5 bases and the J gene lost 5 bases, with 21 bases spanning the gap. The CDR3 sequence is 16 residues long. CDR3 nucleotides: TGTGCCAGTAGTGCCGAGAGGGTCGCGGGCAGGTATGGCTACACCTTC. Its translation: CASSAERVAGRYGYTF.

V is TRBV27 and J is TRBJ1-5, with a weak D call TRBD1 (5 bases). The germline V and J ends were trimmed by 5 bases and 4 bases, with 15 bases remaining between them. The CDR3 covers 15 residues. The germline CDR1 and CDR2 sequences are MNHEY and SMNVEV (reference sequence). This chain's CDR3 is CASSLGTGINQPQHF. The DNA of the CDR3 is TGTGCCAGCAGTCTCGGGACGGGGATTAATCAGCCCCAGCATTTT.

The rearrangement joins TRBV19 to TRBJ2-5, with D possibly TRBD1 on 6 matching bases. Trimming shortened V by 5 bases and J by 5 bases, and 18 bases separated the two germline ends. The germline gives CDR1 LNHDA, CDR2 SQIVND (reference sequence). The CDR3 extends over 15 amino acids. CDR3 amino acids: CASSPAGAGDETQYF. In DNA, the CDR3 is TGTGCCAGTAGTCCAGCCGGGGCAGGGGATGAGACCCAGTACTTC. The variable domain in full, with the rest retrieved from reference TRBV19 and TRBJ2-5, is DGGITQSPKYLFRKEGQNVTLSCEQNLNHDAMYWYRQDPGQGLRLIYYSQIVNDFQKGDIAEGYSVSREKKESFPLTVTSAQKNPTAFYLCASSPAGAGDETQYFGPGTRLLVL.

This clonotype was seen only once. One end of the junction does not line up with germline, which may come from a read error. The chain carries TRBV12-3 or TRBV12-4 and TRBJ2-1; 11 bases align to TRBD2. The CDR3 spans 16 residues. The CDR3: CASSRTTSGNNNERFF. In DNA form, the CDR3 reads TGTGCCAGCAGTCGCACGACTAGCGGGAATAACAATGAGCGGTTCTTC.

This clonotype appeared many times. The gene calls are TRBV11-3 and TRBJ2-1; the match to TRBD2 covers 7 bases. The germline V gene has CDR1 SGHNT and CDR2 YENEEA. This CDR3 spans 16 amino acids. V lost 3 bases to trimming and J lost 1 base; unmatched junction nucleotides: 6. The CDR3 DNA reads TGTGCCAGCAGCTTGGGCGGGAGCGGGTCCTACAATGAGCAGTTCTTC. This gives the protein CASSLGGSGSYNEQFF.

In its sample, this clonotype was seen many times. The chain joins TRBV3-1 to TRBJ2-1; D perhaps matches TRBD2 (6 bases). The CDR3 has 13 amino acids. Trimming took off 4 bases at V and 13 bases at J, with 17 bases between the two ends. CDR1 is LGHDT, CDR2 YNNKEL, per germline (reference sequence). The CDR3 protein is CASSRKEGQGQFF. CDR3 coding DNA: TGTGCCAGCAGCCGAAAGGAGGGGCAGGGTCAGTTCTTC.

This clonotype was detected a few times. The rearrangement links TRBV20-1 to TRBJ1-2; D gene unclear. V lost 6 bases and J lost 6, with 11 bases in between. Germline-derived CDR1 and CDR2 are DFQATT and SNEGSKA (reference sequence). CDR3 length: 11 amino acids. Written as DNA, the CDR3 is TGCAGTGCCGACACGGCGGATGGCTACACCTTC. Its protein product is CSADTADGYTF.

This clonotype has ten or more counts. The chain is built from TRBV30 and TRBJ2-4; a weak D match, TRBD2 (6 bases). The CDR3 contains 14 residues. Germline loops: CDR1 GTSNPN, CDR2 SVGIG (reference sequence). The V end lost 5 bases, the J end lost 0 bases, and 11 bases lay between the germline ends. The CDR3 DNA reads TGTGCCTGGGGTCAGGGACTAGCCAAAAACATTCAGTACTTC. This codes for CAWGQGLAKNIQYF. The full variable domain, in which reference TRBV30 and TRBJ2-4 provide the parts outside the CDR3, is SQTIHQWPATLVQPVGSPLSLECTVEGTSNPNLYWYRQAAGRGLQLLFYSVGIGQISSEVPQNLSASRPQDRQFILSSKKLLLSDSGFYLCAWGQGLAKNIQYFGAGTRLSVL.

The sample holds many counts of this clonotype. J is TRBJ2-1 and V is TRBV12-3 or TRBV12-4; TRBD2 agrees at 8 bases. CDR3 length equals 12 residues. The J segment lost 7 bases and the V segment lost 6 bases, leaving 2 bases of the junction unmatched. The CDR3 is CASRGLANEQFF. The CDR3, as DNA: TGTGCCAGCAGAGGACTAGCTAATGAGCAGTTCTTC.

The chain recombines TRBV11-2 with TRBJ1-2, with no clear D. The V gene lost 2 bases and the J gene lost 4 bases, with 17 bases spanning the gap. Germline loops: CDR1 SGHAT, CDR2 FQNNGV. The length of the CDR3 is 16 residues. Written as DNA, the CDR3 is TGTGCCAGCAGCTTACTCACGAATGTTGTCCCCTATGGCTACACCTTC. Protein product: CASSLLTNVVPYGYTF.

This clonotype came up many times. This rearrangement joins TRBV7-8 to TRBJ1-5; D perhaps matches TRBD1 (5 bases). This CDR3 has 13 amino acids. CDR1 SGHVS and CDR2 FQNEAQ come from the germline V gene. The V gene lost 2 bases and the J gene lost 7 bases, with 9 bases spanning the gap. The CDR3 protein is CASSLPGYQPQHF. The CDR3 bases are TGTGCCAGCAGCTTACCAGGGTACCAGCCCCAGCATTTT.

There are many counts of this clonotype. In nucleotides, the CDR3 is TGTGCCATCGCGAGACAGGGTACTCAGCCCCAGCATTTT. This gives the protein CAIARQGTQPQHF. The chain is built from TRBV10-3 and TRBJ1-5; the match to TRBD1 covers 7 bases. V shed 8 bases and J 6 bases; nucleotides not matched to a gene: 7. Per germline, CDR1 ENHRY and CDR2 SYGVKD. The CDR3 is 13 amino acids.

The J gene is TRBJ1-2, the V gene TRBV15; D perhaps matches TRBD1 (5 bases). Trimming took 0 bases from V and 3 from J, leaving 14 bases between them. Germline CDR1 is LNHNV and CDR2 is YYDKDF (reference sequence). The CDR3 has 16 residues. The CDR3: CATSRDLGRGYYGYTF. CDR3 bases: TGTGCCACCAGCAGAGATCTCGGGAGGGGCTACTATGGCTACACCTTC.

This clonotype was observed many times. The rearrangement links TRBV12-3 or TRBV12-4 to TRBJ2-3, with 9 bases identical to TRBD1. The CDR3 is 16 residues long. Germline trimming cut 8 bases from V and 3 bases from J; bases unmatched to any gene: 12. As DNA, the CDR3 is TGTGCCAGCTGCCCCGGGACAGGGATATTAACAGATACGCAGTATTTT. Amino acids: CASCPGTGILTDTQYF.

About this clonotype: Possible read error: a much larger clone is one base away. In DNA form, the CDR3 reads TGTGCCGGCAGTTTACCCTTAAACTACGTCGAGCAGTACTTC. Translating gives CAGSLPLNYVEQYF. The chain carries TRBV28 and TRBJ2-7; D unclear. The germline CDR1 and CDR2 sequences are MDHEN and SYDVKM. The CDR3 is made up of 14 amino acids. The whole variable domain, filled in from reference TRBV28 and TRBJ2-7, reads DVKVTQSSRYLVKRTGEKVFLECVQDMDHENMFWYRQDPGLGLRLIYFSYDVKMKEKGDIPEGYSVSREKKERFSLILESASTNQTSMYLCAGSLPLNYVEQYFGPGTRLTVT.

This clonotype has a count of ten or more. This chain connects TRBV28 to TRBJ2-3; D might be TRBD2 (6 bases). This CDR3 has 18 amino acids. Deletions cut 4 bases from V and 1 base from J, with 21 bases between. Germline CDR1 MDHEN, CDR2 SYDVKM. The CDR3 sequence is CASSWGWEELIRTDTQYF. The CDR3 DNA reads TGTGCCAGCAGTTGGGGGTGGGAGGAGTTAATTCGCACAGATACGCAGTATTTT.

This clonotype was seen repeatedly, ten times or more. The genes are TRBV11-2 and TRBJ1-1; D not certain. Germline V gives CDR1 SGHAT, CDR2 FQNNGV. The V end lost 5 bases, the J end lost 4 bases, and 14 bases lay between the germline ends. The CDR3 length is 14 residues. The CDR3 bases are TGTGCCAGCAGCCCGACCCTTCGAAGCACTGAAGCTTTCTTT. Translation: CASSPTLRSTEAFF.

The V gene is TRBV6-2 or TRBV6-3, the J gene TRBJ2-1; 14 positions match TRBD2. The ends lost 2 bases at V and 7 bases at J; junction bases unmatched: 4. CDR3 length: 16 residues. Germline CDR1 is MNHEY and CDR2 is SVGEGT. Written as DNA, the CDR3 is TGTGCCAGCAGTTACCACGGGACTAGCGGGAGTAATGAGCAGTTCTTC. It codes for CASSYHGTSGSNEQFF.

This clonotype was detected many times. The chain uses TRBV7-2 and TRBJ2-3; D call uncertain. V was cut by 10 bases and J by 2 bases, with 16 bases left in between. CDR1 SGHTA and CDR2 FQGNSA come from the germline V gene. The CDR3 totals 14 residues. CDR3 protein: CATPARGDTDTQYF. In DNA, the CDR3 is TGTGCCACCCCAGCGCGTGGGGACACAGATACGCAGTATTTT.

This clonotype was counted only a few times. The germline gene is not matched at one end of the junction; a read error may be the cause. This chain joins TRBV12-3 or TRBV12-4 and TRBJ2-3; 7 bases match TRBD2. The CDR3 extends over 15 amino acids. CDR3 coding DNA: TGTGCCTGCAGTTTAGGTCCAGCGGGAATAGATACGCAGTATTTT. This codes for CACSLGPAGIDTQYF.

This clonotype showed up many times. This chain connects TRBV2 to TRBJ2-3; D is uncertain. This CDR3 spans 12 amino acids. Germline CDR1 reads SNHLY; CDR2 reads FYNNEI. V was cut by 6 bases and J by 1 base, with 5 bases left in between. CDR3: CASREGTDTQYF. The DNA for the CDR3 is TGTGCCAGCAGAGAGGGCACAGATACGCAGTATTTT.